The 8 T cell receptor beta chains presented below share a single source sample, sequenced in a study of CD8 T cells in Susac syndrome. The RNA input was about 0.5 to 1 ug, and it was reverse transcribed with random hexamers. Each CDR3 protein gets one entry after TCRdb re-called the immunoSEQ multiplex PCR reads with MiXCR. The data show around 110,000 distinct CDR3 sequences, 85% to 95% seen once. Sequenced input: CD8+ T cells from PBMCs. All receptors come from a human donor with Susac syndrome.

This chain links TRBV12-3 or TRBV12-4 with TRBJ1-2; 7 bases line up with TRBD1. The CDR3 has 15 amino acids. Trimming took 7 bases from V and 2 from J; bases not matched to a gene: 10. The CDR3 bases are TGTGCCAGCACCACACTCCGGGACAGCAACTATGGCTACACCTTC. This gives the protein CASTTLRDSNYGYTF.

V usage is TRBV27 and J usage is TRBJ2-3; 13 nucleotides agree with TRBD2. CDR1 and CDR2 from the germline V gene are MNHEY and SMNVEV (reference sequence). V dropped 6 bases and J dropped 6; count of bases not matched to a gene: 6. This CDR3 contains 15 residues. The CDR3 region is CASRPSGLAGDTQYF. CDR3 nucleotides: TGTGCCAGCAGACCTTCGGGACTAGCGGGGGATACGCAGTATTTT.

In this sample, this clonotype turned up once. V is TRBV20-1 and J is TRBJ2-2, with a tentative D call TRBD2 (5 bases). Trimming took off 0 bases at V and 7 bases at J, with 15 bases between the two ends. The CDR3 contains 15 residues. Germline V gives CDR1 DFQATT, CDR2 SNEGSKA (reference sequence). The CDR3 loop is CSARDRKLGSGELFF. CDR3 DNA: TGCAGTGCTAGAGACCGAAAACTAGGGAGCGGGGAGCTGTTTTTT.

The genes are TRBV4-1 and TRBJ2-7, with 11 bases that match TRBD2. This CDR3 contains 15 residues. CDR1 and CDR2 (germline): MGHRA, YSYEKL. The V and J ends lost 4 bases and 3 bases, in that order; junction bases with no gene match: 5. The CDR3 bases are TGCGCCAGCAGCCTACTAGCGGGGGCATTCTACGAGCAGTACTTC. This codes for CASSLLAGAFYEQYF.

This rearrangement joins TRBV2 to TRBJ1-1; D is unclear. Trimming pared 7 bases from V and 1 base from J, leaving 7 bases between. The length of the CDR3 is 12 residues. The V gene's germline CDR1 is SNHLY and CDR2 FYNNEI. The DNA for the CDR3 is TGTGCCAGCACAGACGAGAACACTGAAGCTTTCTTT. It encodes CASTDENTEAFF.

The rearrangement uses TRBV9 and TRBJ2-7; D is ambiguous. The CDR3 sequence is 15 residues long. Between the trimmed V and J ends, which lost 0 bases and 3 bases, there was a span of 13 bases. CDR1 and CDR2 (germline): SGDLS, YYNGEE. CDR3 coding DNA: TGTGCCAGCAGCGTAGCTAACGGATACAACTACGAGCAGTACTTC. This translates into CASSVANGYNYEQYF.

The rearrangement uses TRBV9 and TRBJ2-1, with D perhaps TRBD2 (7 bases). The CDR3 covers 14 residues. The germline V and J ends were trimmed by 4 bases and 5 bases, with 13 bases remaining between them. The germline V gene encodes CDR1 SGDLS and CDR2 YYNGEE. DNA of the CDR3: TGTGCCAGCAGCCCAACCGGGGGGCACAATGAGCAGTTCTTC. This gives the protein CASSPTGGHNEQFF.

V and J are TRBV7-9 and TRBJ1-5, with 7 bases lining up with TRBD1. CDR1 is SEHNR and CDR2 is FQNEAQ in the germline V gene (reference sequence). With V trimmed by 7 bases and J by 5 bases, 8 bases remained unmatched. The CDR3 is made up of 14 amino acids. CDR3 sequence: CASTHGQADQPQHF. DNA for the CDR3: TGTGCCAGCACCCATGGACAGGCCGATCAGCCCCAGCATTTT.